This T cell receptor beta chain is drawn from a study of T-cell reconstitution after alpha-beta-depleted transplantation in children. Unique molecular identifiers were used to barcode this TCRbeta library. TCRdb reanalysed the PCR reads using MiXCR and keeps one entry per CDR3 protein. There are fewer than 1 million distinct CDR3 sequences in the sample; under 20% occur only once, and about 5% lies in the top ten. Study-wide findings and caveats: The origin of alpha-beta T cells about two months after transplant was reportedly several hundred expanded graft clones. Surviving thymic progenitors and recipient T cells were the source of high TCRbeta diversity at day 60 in some patients. Newly produced T cells mostly accounted for T-cell counts and diversity one year post-transplant.

Germline CDR1 is SGHRS and CDR2 is YFSETQ. Germline trimming cut 1 base from V and 3 bases from J; bases unmatched to any gene: 11. CDR3 length: 17 amino acids. This clonotype occurred a few times. Its antigen remains unknown. This sequence originates from a male patient aged 5 to 17 who had a stem cell transplant for acute lymphoblastic leukemia, so the T cells may come from the graft donor. Specimen: PBMCs, mostly from graft donor cells, collected 360 days after TCRalphabeta/CD19-depleted stem cell transplant. J is TRBJ2-5 and V is TRBV5-1; 8 bases fit TRBD1. The CDR3, as DNA: TGCGCCAGCAGCTTGACTAGGGCCGGACAGGGCGAAGAGACCCAGTACTTC. It yields the protein CASSLTRAGQGEETQYF.